This T cell receptor beta chain is from a study of cytomegalovirus exposure and HLA in healthy donors. The CDR3 covers 14 residues. Germline V gene sequence: CDR1 MNHEY, CDR2 SMNVEV (reference sequence). Trimming at V came to 6 bases and at J to 3 bases, leaving 2 bases not matched to a gene. Generated by immunoSEQ multiplex PCR, the TCRdb table keeps only in-frame clones and is missing some. The table includes under 75,000 clones, 92% detected once. The V call is TRBV27, the J call TRBJ2-7; TRBD2 aligns across 13 bases. This receptor was obtained from a man between 18 and 29 years old in good health and CMV-seropositive. Sequenced input: PBMCs. The DNA for the CDR3 is TGTGCCAGCAGCCGACTAGCGGGGGGCTACGAGCAGTACTTC. This codes for CASSRLAGGYEQYF.